This T cell receptor beta chain was recovered during a study of control samples from healthy donors and cancer patients. Data came from immunoSEQ multiplex PCR; TCRdb stores just in-frame clones and leaves some out. Of some 150,000 clones in the sample, around 94% were seen once. The V gene lost 3 bases and the J gene lost 0 bases, with 9 bases spanning the gap. There are 16 residues in the CDR3. The germline CDR1 and CDR2 sequences are SGHTA and FQGTGA. This TCR was sampled from a man aged 40-50 years in good health. The rearrangement joins TRBV7-3 to TRBJ2-6; D gene uncertain. Sequenced: blood. The CDR3 reads CASSFVPSSGANVLTF. The CDR3 DNA reads as TGTGCCAGCAGCTTCGTGCCCTCCTCTGGGGCCAACGTCCTGACTTTC. Based on the CDR3 plus reference TRBV7-3 and TRBJ2-6, the full variable domain is GAGVSQTPSNKVTEKGKYVELRCDPISGHTALYWYRQSLGQGPEFLIYFQGTGAADDSGLPNDRFFAVRPEGSVSTLKIQRTERGDSAVYLCASSFVPSSGANVLTFGAGSRLTVL.